This TCR beta chain was identified in a study of T cell repertoires in cytomegalovirus infection. Across the whole study: From public TCR beta signatures came an indication of both CMV infection and matching HLA type.

The study's findings and limits: The study identified carriers of CMV plus the relevant HLA from cumulative public TCR beta family frequency. The response measured ex vivo was dominated by TCR beta clonotypes (HLA-C-restricted and CMV-specific).

This clonotype was seen ten or more times. Its antigen is undetermined. V lost 2 bases to trimming and J lost 6 bases, with 8 bases between them. Germline V lookup: CDR1 MNHEY, CDR2 SVGEGT. The CDR3 is 12 amino acids. TCRdb called the reads again in MiXCR, with one record for every CDR3 protein. The data contain about 260,000 distinct CDR3 sequences, roughly 9.1% of them singletons. This sequence was found in a human donor in good health (CMV status not recorded). Some clones in this sample may be carry-over from other donors' samples. The J gene is TRBJ2-7, the V gene TRBV6-2 or TRBV6-3; D ambiguous. Sequencing was carried out using PBMCs. CDR3 amino acids: CASSYVPREQYF. In DNA, the CDR3 is TGTGCCAGCAGTTACGTCCCACGCGAGCAGTACTTC.